This record covers a single T cell receptor (beta chain). What this receptor recognizes is not known. Nothing much larger sits one base from this clone, and base qualities are not available. This sample is drawn from a study of T cell responses to AZD1222 COVID-19 vaccine (dated by TCRdb to the early 2020s). General notes on the study: A total of under 250 trial participants underwent TCR sequencing, of whom some 200 had received two doses of AZD1222 and 26 had received two doses of the MenACWY control vaccine. Trial participants were enrolled by age into 18-55, 56-69 and 70-plus year subgroups, with roughly 160, 29 and 62 TCR-sequenced participants respectively.

The CDR3 regions of human TCRbeta chains were analyzed by immunosequencing. Concerning the study's data processing: TCRs in the repertoires were compared against a reference library of SARS-CoV-2-specific TCRs that had been generated with the MIRA antigen-specificity platform. Breadth was defined as the fraction of unique TCRs that were SARS-CoV-2-associated. Depth was defined as the fraction of total T cells that were SARS-CoV-2-associated. Using the MIRA data, every spike-specific TCR was mapped to the spike region that the TCR reacted to and assigned to either a CD4 or a CD8 class. Log10-transformed breadth and depth values were compared by one-way ANOVA with Sidak's multiple comparisons tests. The immuneACCESS repertoire file appears here via TCRdb, limited to in-frame rearrangements. These files lack a portion of the clones; in checked studies, under half of the deficit traces to unresolved V genes, and the cause of the others is not known. That table gives V, J and clone size, and the DNA gave D and trimming. The sample table lists about 180,000 clones, around 90% of them with a count of one. More than 25% of the sample rests with the top ten.

Based on the germline V gene, the CDR1 and CDR2 sequences are SGHNT and YENEEA. Its CDR3 holds 14 amino acids, cysteine through phenylalanine. Of the read, only the CDR3 DNA is kept; its 42 bases are in frame from base 1. Germline trimming: 4 bases from V, 7 bases from J; junction bases outside gene matches: 5. Read against the paper, the sample's time point label means: about 28 days (+/-7) after the second vaccine dose. AZD1222 recipients whose second dose came at about 4 weeks and those whose second dose came at about 12 weeks were combined into one group, since spike-specific TCR depth and breadth did not differ between the two schedules. The vaccinee samples were drawn from two UK trials, COV001 and COV002, one of which was a single-blind randomized controlled phase 2/3 trial testing AZD1222 (ChAdOx1 nCoV-19) in healthy adults. Trial participant PBMC samples were collected at day 0 and day 28 after the second dose for TCRbeta chain sequencing.

Overall study outcomes, separate from this receptor: Participants were mostly white British and included more females than males, and it was suggested by the authors that clonal diversity may have been underestimated. Conclusions about previously exposed vaccinees were limited because only 6 or 7 AZD1222 recipients were SARS-CoV-2 seropositive at baseline. The vaccine-associated CD4 TCRs covered the entire spike protein, and the dominant responses fell in regions 160-218 and 743-854. After two AZD1222 doses, spike-specific TCR breadth and depth were significantly higher than at day 0 and than in MenACWY recipients. The 56-69-year group was small, and its depth increase did not reach significance, likely because of low power. Because no day 14 peak-response samples were available, the repertoires could be characterized only after the peak T cell response. Reportedly, almost half of the unique spike-specific TCRs recognized epitopes lying outside the regions that are mutated in the B.1.351 and B.1.1.7 variants.

Sequenced here: peripheral blood, sampled 28 days after the second AZD1222 dose. This receptor chain uses TRBV11-3 and TRBJ2-1, and 9 junction bases match TRBD2. This clonotype was sampled from an adult who received the AZD1222 COVID-19 vaccine. The encoded CDR3 is CASSSRLAVNEQFF. The nucleotide sequence is TGTGCCAGCAGCTCGAGACTAGCGGTAAATGAGCAGTTCTTC.